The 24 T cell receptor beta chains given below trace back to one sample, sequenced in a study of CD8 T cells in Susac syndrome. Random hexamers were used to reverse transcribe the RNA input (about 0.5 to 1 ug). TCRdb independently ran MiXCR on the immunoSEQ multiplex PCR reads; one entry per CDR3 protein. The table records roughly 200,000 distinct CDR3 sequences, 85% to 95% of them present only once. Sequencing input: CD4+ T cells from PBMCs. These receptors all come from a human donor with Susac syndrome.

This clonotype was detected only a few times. The CDR3 DNA reads TGTGCCAGCAGCTTAGCCGGCATCCCAGTGGGGGACGAGCAGTACTTC. It translates to CASSLAGIPVGDEQYF. The V and J genes are TRBV7-3 and TRBJ2-7; the D gene could be TRBD1 or TRBD2 (5 bases each). Trimming removed 2 bases from V and 5 bases from J, with 19 bases in between. The CDR3 runs to 16 residues. Germline CDR1 and CDR2: SGHTA and FQGTGA.

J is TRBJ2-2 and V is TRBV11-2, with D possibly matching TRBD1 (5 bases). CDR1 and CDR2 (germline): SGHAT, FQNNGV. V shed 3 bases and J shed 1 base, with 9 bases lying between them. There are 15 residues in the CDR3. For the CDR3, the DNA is TGTGCCAGCAGCTTTGGGGCCGTGAACACCGGGGAGCTGTTTTTT. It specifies CASSFGAVNTGELFF. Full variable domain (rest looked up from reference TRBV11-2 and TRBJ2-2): EAGVAQSPRYKIIEKRQSVAFWCNPISGHATLYWYQQILGQGPKLLIQFQNNGVVDDSQLPKDRFSAERLKGVDSTLKIQPAKLEDSAVYLCASSFGAVNTGELFFGEGSRLTVL.

This CDR3 is CASRAGTGIYGYTF. CDR3 DNA sequence: TGTGCCAGCAGGGCCGGGACAGGGATCTATGGCTACACCTTC. V usage is TRBV25-1 and J usage is TRBJ1-2, with 9 bases aligning to TRBD1. The CDR3 consists of 14 residues. The germline gives CDR1 MGHDK, CDR2 SYGVNS. V trimming: 6 bases; J trimming: 4 bases; junction bases outside the gene matches: 6.

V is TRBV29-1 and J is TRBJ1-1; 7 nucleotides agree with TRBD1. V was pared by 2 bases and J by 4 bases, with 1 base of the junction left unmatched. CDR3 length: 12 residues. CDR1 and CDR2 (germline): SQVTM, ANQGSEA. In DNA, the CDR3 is TGCAGCGTTGAACAGGGGGTCACTGAAGCTTTCTTT. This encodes CSVEQGVTEAFF.

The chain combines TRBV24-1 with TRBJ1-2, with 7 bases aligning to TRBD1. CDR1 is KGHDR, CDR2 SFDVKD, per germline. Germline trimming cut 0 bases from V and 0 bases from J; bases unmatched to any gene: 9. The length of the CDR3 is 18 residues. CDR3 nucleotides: TGTGCCACCAGTGATTTGCCCCTGGACAGGCCAGCTAACTATGGCTACACCTTC. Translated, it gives CATSDLPLDRPANYGYTF.

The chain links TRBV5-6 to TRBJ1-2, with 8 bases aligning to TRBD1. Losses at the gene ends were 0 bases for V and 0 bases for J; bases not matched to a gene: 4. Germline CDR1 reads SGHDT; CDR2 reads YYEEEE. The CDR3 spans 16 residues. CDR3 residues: CASSLGTGISNYGYTF. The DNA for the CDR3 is TGTGCCAGCAGCTTGGGGACAGGGATCTCTAACTATGGCTACACCTTC.

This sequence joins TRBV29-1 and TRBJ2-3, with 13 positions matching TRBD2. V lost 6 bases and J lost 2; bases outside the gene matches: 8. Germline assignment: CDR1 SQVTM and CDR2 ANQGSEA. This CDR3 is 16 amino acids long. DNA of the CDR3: TGCAGCGTCGCTTCAGGGACTAGCGGGGACACAGATACGCAGTATTTT. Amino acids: CSVASGTSGDTDTQYF.

The chain's CDR3 is CASSLRSGISNQPQHF. The CDR3 nucleotides read TGTGCCAGCAGTTTAAGGTCCGGGATTAGCAATCAGCCCCAGCATTTT. The chain uses TRBV12-3 or TRBV12-4 and TRBJ1-5; D call uncertain. The CDR3 is made up of 16 amino acids. V lost 2 bases and J 0 bases, leaving 11 bases between the germline ends.

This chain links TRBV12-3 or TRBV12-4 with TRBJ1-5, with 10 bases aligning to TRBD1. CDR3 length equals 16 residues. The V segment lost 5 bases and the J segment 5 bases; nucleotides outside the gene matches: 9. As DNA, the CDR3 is TGTGCCAGCAGTCCCCGGGACAGGGGAATAGATCAGCCCCAGCATTTT. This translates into CASSPRDRGIDQPQHF.

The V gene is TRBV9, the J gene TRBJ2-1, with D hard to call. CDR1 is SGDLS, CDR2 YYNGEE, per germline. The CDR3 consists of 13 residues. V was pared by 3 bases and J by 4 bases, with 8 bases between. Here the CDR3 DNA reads TGTGCCAGCAGCGCCCCCTGGTACAATGAGCAGTTCTTC. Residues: CASSAPWYNEQFF.

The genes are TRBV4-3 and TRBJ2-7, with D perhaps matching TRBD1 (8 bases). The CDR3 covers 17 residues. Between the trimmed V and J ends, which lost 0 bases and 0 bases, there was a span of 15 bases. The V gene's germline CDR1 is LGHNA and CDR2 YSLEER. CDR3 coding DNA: TGCGCCAGCAGCCAAGAGACAGGGGCGGGGGCCTCCTACGAGCAGTACTTC. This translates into CASSQETGAGASYEQYF.

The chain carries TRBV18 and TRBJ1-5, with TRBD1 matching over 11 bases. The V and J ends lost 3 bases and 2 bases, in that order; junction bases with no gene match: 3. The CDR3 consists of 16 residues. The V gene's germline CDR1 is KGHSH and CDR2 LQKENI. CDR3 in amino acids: CASSPGTGGRNQPQHF. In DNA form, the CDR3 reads TGTGCCAGCTCACCCGGGACAGGGGGACGCAATCAGCCCCAGCATTTT.

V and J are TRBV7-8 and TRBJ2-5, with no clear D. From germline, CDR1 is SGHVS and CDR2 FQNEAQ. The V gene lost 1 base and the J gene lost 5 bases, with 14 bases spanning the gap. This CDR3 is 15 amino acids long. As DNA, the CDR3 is TGTGCCAGCAGCTTAGGCAAGGTTGCTGGGGAGACCCAGTACTTC. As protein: CASSLGKVAGETQYF.

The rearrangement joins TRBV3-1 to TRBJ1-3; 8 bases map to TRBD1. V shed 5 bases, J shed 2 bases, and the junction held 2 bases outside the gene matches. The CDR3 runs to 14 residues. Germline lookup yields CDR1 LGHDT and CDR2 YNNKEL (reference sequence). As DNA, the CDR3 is TGTGCCAGCAGCAGACAGGGGACTGGAAACACCATATATTTT. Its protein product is CASSRQGTGNTIYF.

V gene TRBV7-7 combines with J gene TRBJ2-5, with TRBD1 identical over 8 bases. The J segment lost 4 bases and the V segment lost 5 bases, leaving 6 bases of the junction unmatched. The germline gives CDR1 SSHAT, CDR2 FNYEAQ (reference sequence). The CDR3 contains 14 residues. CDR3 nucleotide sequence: TGTGCCAGCAGCCCCAGGACAGGGCTAGAGACCCAGTACTTC. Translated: CASSPRTGLETQYF.

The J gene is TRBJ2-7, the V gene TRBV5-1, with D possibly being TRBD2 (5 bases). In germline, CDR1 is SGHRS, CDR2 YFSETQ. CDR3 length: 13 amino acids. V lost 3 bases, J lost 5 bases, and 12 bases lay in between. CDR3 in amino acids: CASSSTGIHEQYF. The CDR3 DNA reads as TGCGCCAGCAGCTCGACGGGGATTCACGAGCAGTACTTC.

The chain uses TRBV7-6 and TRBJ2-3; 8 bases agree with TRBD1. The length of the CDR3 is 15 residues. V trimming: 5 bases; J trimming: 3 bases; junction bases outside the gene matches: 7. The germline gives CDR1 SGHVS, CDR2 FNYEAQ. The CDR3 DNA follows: TGTGCCAGCAGCCCTAGGACAGGGCTGACAGATACGCAGTATTTT. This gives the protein CASSPRTGLTDTQYF.

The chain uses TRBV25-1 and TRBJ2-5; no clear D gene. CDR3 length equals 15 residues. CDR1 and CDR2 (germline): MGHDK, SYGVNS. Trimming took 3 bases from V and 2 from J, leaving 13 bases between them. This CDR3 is CASSDPGRFQETQYF. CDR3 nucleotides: TGTGCCAGCAGTGACCCCGGACGGTTTCAAGAGACCCAGTACTTC.

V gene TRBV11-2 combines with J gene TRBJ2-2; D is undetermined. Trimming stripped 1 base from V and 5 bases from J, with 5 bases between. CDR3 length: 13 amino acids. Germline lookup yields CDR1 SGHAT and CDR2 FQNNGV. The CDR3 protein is CASSLVITGELFF. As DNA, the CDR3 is TGTGCCAGCAGCTTAGTGATTACCGGGGAGCTGTTTTTT.

This chain's CDR3 is CASRPASNSENTIYF. The CDR3 DNA follows: TGTGCCAGCAGGCCCGCATCGAATTCCGAAAACACCATATATTTT. The chain carries TRBV12-3 or TRBV12-4 and TRBJ1-3; D remains unclear. CDR3 size: 15 residues. V gave up 6 bases and J gave up 6 bases, with 18 bases separating them.

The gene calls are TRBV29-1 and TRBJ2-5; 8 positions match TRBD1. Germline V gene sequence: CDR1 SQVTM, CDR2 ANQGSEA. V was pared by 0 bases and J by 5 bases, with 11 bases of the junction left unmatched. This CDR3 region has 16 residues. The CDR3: CSVEDTDRGVMETQYF. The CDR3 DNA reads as TGCAGCGTTGAAGATACCGACAGGGGAGTAATGGAGACCCAGTACTTC.

The CDR3 reads CSVEQRDGYGYTF. Here the CDR3 DNA reads TGCAGCGTTGAACAAAGGGACGGTTATGGCTACACCTTC. The rearrangement joins TRBV29-1 to TRBJ1-2; tentative D call: TRBD1 (5 bases). There are 13 residues in the CDR3. CDR1 and CDR2 from the germline V gene are SQVTM and ANQGSEA. Trimming took 2 bases from V and 5 from J, leaving 12 bases between them.

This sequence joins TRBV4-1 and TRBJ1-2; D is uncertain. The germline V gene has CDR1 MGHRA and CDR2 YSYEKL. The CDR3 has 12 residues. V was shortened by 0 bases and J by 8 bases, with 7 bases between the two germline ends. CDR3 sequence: CASSQDLRGYTF. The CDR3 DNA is TGCGCCAGCAGCCAAGATCTAAGGGGCTACACCTTC.

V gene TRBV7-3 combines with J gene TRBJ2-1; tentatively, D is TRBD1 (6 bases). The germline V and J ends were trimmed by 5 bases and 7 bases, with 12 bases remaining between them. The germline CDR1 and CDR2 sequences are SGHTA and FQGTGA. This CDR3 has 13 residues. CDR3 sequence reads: CASSENRVNEQFF. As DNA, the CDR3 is TGTGCCAGCAGCGAGAACAGGGTAAATGAGCAGTTCTTC. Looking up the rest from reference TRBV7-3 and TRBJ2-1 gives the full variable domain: GAGVSQTPSNKVTEKGKYVELRCDPISGHTALYWYRQSLGQGPEFLIYFQGTGAADDSGLPNDRFFAVRPEGSVSTLKIQRTERGDSAVYLCASSENRVNEQFFGPGTRLTVL.